This entry describes one T cell receptor (beta chain). Its antigen is currently not known. No base quality values were provided; no much bigger clone lies one nucleotide off. Sequences LNHDA (CDR1) and SQIVND (CDR2) are obtained from the germline V gene (reference sequence). The V end loses 3 bases and the J end loses 1 base, and a stretch of 10 bases separates them. From its cysteine to its phenylalanine, the CDR3 spans 14 amino acids. The entry retains the CDR3 DNA only, 42 bases that are in frame from base 1. The sample comes from a study of blood T cell repertoires in COVID-19 (TCRdb year 2020). Study-level background: Samples covering the acute and convalescent phases of COVID-19 were provided by collaborators in the United States, Italy and Spain. The dataset comprised deeply sampled blood TCRbeta repertoires from subjects exposed to, actively infected with, or recovered from COVID-19. Nearly every sample came with metadata listing a de-identified subject ID, COVID-19 status, age in years and sex. Where available, HLA class I and class II types were obtained from metadata supplied by the sample provider rather than from assay-based typing. Samples were obtained from the ongoing ImmuneRACE study (first 160 participants) and from over 1,000 subjects provided by 6 global collaborators. The prospective study material was composed of cDNA or gDNA derived from T cells, B-cell-depleted T cells, or PBMCs. The repertoires were released in a freely available public database intended as a resource for research on the immune response to SARS-CoV-2. Study-level results and caveats: The amount of clinical and demographic metadata varied by source and participant and was provided uncurated.

TCRbeta CDR3 regions were amplified from genomic DNA by means of the immunoSEQ Assay, a bias-controlled multiplex PCR. In the authors' own workflow: The number of nucleated cells in each sample was estimated by amplification of reference gene primers within the assay. Sequence reads were collapsed and filtered to measure the absolute abundance of every unique TCRbeta CDR3 rearrangement. For each sample, productive Simpson clonality was calculated by taking the square root of Simpson's diversity index across productive rearrangements. Held by TCRdb, this immuneACCESS table contains in-frame sequences only and omits some clones. Under half of the omission traces to an unresolved V gene where checked; the cause of the rest is unknown. Clone size and V and J calls were adopted from that table, with D and trimming inferred from the DNA. This sample comprises 270,000 or so clones, approximately 89% of them detected only once. The biggest ten clones account for less than 3.5% of the sample.

Participants in the prospective study were aged roughly 18 to 95 years, lived in 24 United States geographic areas, and enrolled through a virtual design. In the prospective study, cohorts were assigned on the basis of participant-reported clinical history obtained from a screening survey and a study questionnaire. Exposed participants had been in contact with someone with a PCR-confirmed or clinician-diagnosed COVID-19 case within 2 weeks of study entry. Each participant in the prospective study had whole blood, serum and a nasopharyngeal or oropharyngeal swab collected by mobile phlebotomists. Over a roughly 2-month period, participants in the prospective study had the option of providing additional blood draws and questionnaires. Blood samples from the prospective study were shipped frozen or at room temperature prior to DNA extraction.

The rearranged chain carries TRBV19 and TRBJ2-7, with the D gene not confidently named. The clonotype was recovered from a middle-aged man who had been exposed to COVID-19. Material: PBMCs or T cells enriched from blood (not recorded which). This receptor carries the CDR3 CASSIKQLSYEQYF. The sequenced DNA: TGTGCCAGTAGTATCAAACAGCTATCCTACGAGCAGTACTTC.